Shown below are 17 T cell receptor beta chains from a single sample sequenced in a study of blood T cell repertoires in COVID-19. Some clones are missing from TCRdb's copy, which holds only in-frame ones; the method was immunoSEQ multiplex PCR. This table holds some 93,000 clones, 82% found once. The specimen sequenced was peripheral blood. The receptors shown here come from a man aged 65 to 85 with acute or convalescent COVID-19.

The rearrangement joins TRBV2 to TRBJ2-1, with D possibly matching TRBD1 (5 bases). V was cut by 4 bases and J by 7 bases, with 20 bases left in between. The germline gives CDR1 SNHLY, CDR2 FYNNEI. The CDR3 is made up of 16 amino acids. This CDR3 reads CASSVQAARGLNEQFF. As DNA, the CDR3 is TGTGCCAGCAGTGTCCAGGCAGCAAGGGGCCTGAATGAGCAGTTCTTC. Supplemented by reference TRBV2 and TRBJ2-1, the full variable domain reads EPEVTQTPSHQVTQMGQEVILRCVPISNHLYFYWYRQILGQKVEFLVSFYNNEISEKSEIFDDQFSVERPDGSNFTLKIRSTKLEDSAMYFCASSVQAARGLNEQFFGPGTRLTVL.

This rearrangement joins TRBV19 to TRBJ2-1; the match to TRBD2 covers 11 bases. The CDR3 has 16 residues. CDR1 and CDR2 (germline): LNHDA, SQIVND (reference sequence). The trim removed 1 base at V and 5 bases at J, leaving 4 bases unmatched. CDR3 in DNA: TGTGCCAGTAGTATAGGGACTAGCGGGCTTAACAATGAGCAGTTCTTC. It translates to CASSIGTSGLNNEQFF.

V is TRBV7-8 and J is TRBJ1-4; D gene unclear. Trimming shortened V by 4 bases and J by 8 bases, and 14 bases separated the two germline ends. Germline values: CDR1 SGHVS, CDR2 FQNEAQ. The CDR3 spans 14 residues. CDR3 region: CASSSEGLGEKLFF. DNA for the CDR3: TGTGCCAGCAGCTCGGAGGGATTAGGAGAAAAACTGTTTTTT.

This rearrangement joins TRBV19 to TRBJ2-3, with 10 nucleotides matching TRBD2. Per the germline V gene, CDR1 is LNHDA and CDR2 is SQIVND (reference sequence). This CDR3 is 16 amino acids long. Trimming took 5 bases from V and 3 from J; bases not matched to a gene: 8. The CDR3 sequence is CASSLGLAGATDTQYF. CDR3 nucleotides: TGTGCCAGTAGTTTGGGGCTAGCGGGAGCGACAGATACGCAGTATTTT.

The table lists this clone with a few counts. V gene TRBV11-1 combines with J gene TRBJ2-5, with D tentatively TRBD2 (6 bases). Germline V gene data show CDR1 as SGHAT and CDR2 as FQDESV (reference sequence). Trimming shortened V by 8 bases and J by 2 bases, and 12 bases separated the two germline ends. This CDR3 has 13 residues. The CDR3 sequence is CASSDYLQETQYF. CDR3 coding DNA: TGTGCCAGCTCGGACTATCTACAAGAGACCCAGTACTTC.

The chain links TRBV18 to TRBJ1-4; D not certain. The CDR3 consists of 13 residues. V lost 1 base and J lost 8, with 8 bases in between. The germline V gene encodes CDR1 KGHSH and CDR2 LQKENI. In DNA form, the CDR3 reads TGTGCCAGCTCACCACTCGGTCGGGAAAAACTGTTTTTT. The encoded protein is CASSPLGREKLFF.

V and J are TRBV12-3 or TRBV12-4 and TRBJ1-4, with 9 bases that match TRBD1. CDR3 length: 13 amino acids. Germline trimming cut 11 bases from V and 5 bases from J; bases unmatched to any gene: 6. CDR3 in amino acids: CAARDRVNEKLFF. CDR3 DNA sequence: TGTGCCGCCCGGGACAGGGTAAATGAAAAACTGTTTTTT.

This sequence joins TRBV11-2 and TRBJ2-4, with a weak D call TRBD1 (5 bases). The CDR3 extends over 14 amino acids. Deletions cut 3 bases from V and 9 bases from J, with 15 bases between. Germline loops: CDR1 SGHAT, CDR2 FQNNGV. The CDR3 here is CASSLDNFWSIQYF. CDR3 nucleotides: TGTGCCAGCAGCTTGGACAATTTTTGGAGCATTCAGTACTTC.

The gene calls are TRBV28 and TRBJ1-2, with TRBD1 identical over 7 bases. CDR1 is MDHEN and CDR2 is SYDVKM in the germline V gene. The CDR3 covers 13 residues. Trimming took 2 bases from V and 6 from J; bases not matched to a gene: 3. The CDR3 is CASSLVDRNGYTF. CDR3 nucleotide sequence: TGTGCCAGCAGTTTAGTGGACAGGAATGGCTACACCTTC.

The chain combines TRBV9 with TRBJ2-1; 12 bases fit TRBD2. V lost 4 bases, J lost 8 bases, and 10 bases stayed unmatched. CDR3 length equals 16 residues. The germline V gene encodes CDR1 SGDLS and CDR2 YYNGEE. This CDR3 reads CASSQEASGGAYEQFF. CDR3 coding DNA: TGTGCCAGCAGCCAAGAGGCTAGCGGGGGGGCCTATGAGCAGTTCTTC.

The CDR3 spells CASSGPTFEFF. CDR3 nucleotides: TGCGCCAGCAGTGGGCCCACATTTGAGTTCTTC. The rearrangement uses TRBV10-2 and TRBJ2-1; no reliable D call. CDR1 and CDR2 (germline): WSHSY, SAAADI. Trimming removed 4 bases from V and 14 bases from J, with 12 bases in between. The CDR3 totals 11 residues.

The J gene is TRBJ1-1, the V gene TRBV14, with a weak D call TRBD1 (5 bases). Trimming pared 4 bases from V and 3 bases from J, leaving 9 bases between. The CDR3 runs 13 residues. CDR1 is SGHDN, CDR2 FVKESK, per germline. Written as DNA, the CDR3 is TGTGCCAGCAGCCTTACAGGCTACACTGAAGCTTTCTTT. Translated: CASSLTGYTEAFF. The full variable domain, completed using reference TRBV14 and TRBJ1-1, is EAGVTQFPSHSVIEKGQTVTLRCDPISGHDNLYWYRRVMGKEIKFLLHFVKESKQDESGMPNNRFLAERTGGTYSTLKVQPAELEDSGVYFCASSLTGYTEAFFGQGTRLTVV.

This chain links TRBV21-1 with TRBJ2-1; the table's D gene call, TRBD2, was not cross checked with the DNA. TRBV21-1 is deemed a pseudogene. The CDR3 runs to 20 residues. The CDR3: CASSKELSGASGSSYNEQFF. The DNA for the CDR3 is TGTGCCAGCAGCAAAGAGCTATCTGGGGCTAGCGGCAGCTCCTACAATGAGCAGTTCTTC.

Details on this clone: The same CDR3 arises from other DNA sequences in this sample as well. CDR3 sequence reads: CASSQGAESNQPQHF. CDR3 nucleotide sequence: TGTGCCAGCTCACAGGGGGCGGAAAGCAATCAGCCCCAGCATTTT. The rearrangement links TRBV18 to TRBJ1-5, with 7 positions matching TRBD1. This CDR3 spans 15 amino acids. Per germline, CDR1 KGHSH and CDR2 LQKENI. The ends lost 4 bases at V and 1 base at J; junction bases unmatched: 4.

There are a few counts of this clone. The chain recombines TRBV10-1 with TRBJ1-1, with 10 bases lining up with TRBD1. The CDR3 runs to 15 residues. Germline values: CDR1 WNHNN, CDR2 SYGVQD (reference sequence). With V trimmed by 6 bases and J by 5 bases, 9 bases remained unmatched. This CDR3 reads CASSSGQGGDTEAFF. DNA of the CDR3: TGCGCCAGCAGCAGTGGACAGGGGGGGGATACTGAAGCTTTCTTT.

The DNA for the CDR3 is TGCGCCAGCAGCCTCGCGGGGGCCCTAGGGACTGAAGCTTTCTTT. It is translated as CASSLAGALGTEAFF. The gene calls are TRBV4-1 and TRBJ1-1, with D tentatively TRBD1 (6 bases). The CDR3 has 15 residues. Trimming removed 4 bases from V and 5 bases from J, with 17 bases in between. Germline V CDR1 and CDR2: MGHRA, YSYEKL.

J is TRBJ2-7 and V is TRBV6-4; 8 positions agree with TRBD2. This CDR3 has 16 amino acids. The ends lost 3 bases at V and 2 bases at J; junction bases unmatched: 9. Germline lookup yields CDR1 MRHNA and CDR2 SNTAGT. The CDR3 sequence: CASSDFERGRTYEQYF. In nucleotides, the CDR3 is TGTGCCAGCAGTGATTTCGAGCGGGGGAGGACCTACGAGCAGTACTTC.